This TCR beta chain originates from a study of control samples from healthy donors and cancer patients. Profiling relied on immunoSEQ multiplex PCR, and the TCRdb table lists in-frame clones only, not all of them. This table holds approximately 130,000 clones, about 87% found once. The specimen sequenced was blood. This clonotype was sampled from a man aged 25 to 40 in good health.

CDR3 sequence: CSASGQHYGYTF. In DNA, the CDR3 is TGCAGCGCCTCGGGACAGCACTATGGCTACACCTTC. The gene calls are TRBV29-1 and TRBJ1-2, with 7 positions matching TRBD1. J was trimmed by 3 bases and V by 7 bases; bases with no gene match: 5. Germline-derived CDR1 and CDR2 are SQVTM and ANQGSEA. The CDR3 length is 12 residues.